These 11 T cell receptor beta chains came from one sample sequenced in a study of shared clonotypes between healthy human individuals (dated by TCRdb to 2018 to 2020). The library came from the immunoSEQ multiplex PCR assay. The clones in this table, taken by TCRdb from immuneACCESS, are in-frame only. Not every clone is retained; where verified, under half of the shortfall comes from an unresolved V gene, and the cause of the rest is unknown. Across this sample there are about 820,000 clones, with 90% to 95% seen only once. The ten largest clones add up to 24% of the sample. For the CD8 naive samples, CD45RO-negative cells were positively selected for CCR7, yielding a CD45RA+CCR7+ population from which TemRA cells were excluded. The sample taken for sequencing was naive CD8+ T cells sorted from blood. What the cell subset or site label conveys for this sample: CD45RA+CCR7+. All receptors come from a man aged 25 to 40 in good health.

V usage is TRBV11-1 and J usage is TRBJ2-7; D is perhaps TRBD1 (6 bases). From germline, CDR1 is SGHAT and CDR2 FQDESV (reference sequence). Trimming shortened V by 4 bases and J by 6 bases, and 13 bases separated the two germline ends. The CDR3 is made up of 13 amino acids. DNA for the CDR3: TGTGCCAGCAGCTCGTCTACAGGGTCCGAGCAGTACTTC. Translated, it gives CASSSSTGSEQYF.

This chain links TRBV11-2 with TRBJ2-6; D possibly corresponds to TRBD2 (5 bases). The CDR3 length is 14 residues. Looked up from germline, CDR1 is SGHAT and CDR2 is FQNNGV. Trimming took 7 bases from V and 2 from J, leaving 9 bases between them. This CDR3 is CASTKLAGANVLTF. The CDR3 bases are TGTGCCAGCACCAAACTAGCTGGGGCCAACGTCCTGACTTTC.

About this clone itself: A read error may produce the germline difference seen at one junction end. This sequence joins TRBV11-2 and TRBJ2-7; weak D call: TRBD2 (5 bases). Germline values: CDR1 SGHAT, CDR2 FQNNGV. CDR3 length equals 15 residues. CDR3 DNA sequence: TGTGCCAGCAGGTTAGCCGGGAAAAGATCCTACGAGCAGTACTTC. It encodes CASRLAGKRSYEQYF.

The CDR3, as DNA: TGCAGCGTTGAAAGGGGGGGGTACACTGAAGCTTTCTTT. Translation: CSVERGGYTEAFF. This chain links TRBV29-1 with TRBJ1-1; D may be TRBD1 (6 bases). CDR1 and CDR2 (germline): SQVTM, ANQGSEA. The CDR3 covers 13 residues. V was pared by 2 bases and J by 3 bases, with 10 bases between. The variable domain in full, with the rest retrieved from reference TRBV29-1 and TRBJ1-1, is SAVISQKPSRDICQRGTSLTIQCQVDSQVTMMFWYRQQPGQSLTLIATANQGSEATYESGFVIDKFPISRPNLTFSTLTVSNMSPEDSSIYLCSVERGGYTEAFFGQGTRLTVV.

This clone came up once. Different DNA sequences within this sample yield the same CDR3. The chain is built from TRBV7-9 and TRBJ2-3, with 13 bases fitting TRBD2. CDR1 SEHNR and CDR2 FQNEAQ come from the germline V gene (reference sequence). The junction had 2 bases not matched to a gene; V was cut back by 5 bases and J by 3 bases. This CDR3 is 15 amino acids long. CDR3 coding DNA: TGTGCCAGCAGCCTGGGACTAGCGGGGACAGATACGCAGTATTTT. This encodes CASSLGLAGTDTQYF.

The chain employs TRBV13 and TRBJ2-3, with 12 bases matching TRBD2. The CDR3 spans 18 residues. In germline, CDR1 is PRHDT, CDR2 FYEKMQ (reference sequence). V lost 2 bases, J lost 0 bases, and 6 bases stayed unmatched. CDR3 protein: CASSLSLGTSGSTDTQYF. Here the CDR3 DNA reads TGTGCCAGCAGCTTATCCTTAGGGACTAGCGGGAGCACAGATACGCAGTATTTT.

This chain connects TRBV27 to TRBJ1-2, with TRBD1 as a possible D gene (5 bases). Germline CDR1 and CDR2: MNHEY and SMNVEV (reference sequence). V dropped 5 bases and J dropped 5 bases, with 15 bases sitting between them. The CDR3 totals 14 residues. The CDR3 nucleotides are TGTGCCAGCAGTGGTGGGACCTATCAATATGGCTACACCTTC. Translation: CASSGGTYQYGYTF.

The chain recombines TRBV11-2 with TRBJ2-7, with D uncertain. CDR3 length: 12 amino acids. Germline V gene lookup returns CDR1 SGHAT and CDR2 FQNNGV. V lost 3 bases to trimming and J lost 3 bases, with 6 bases between them. In DNA, the CDR3 is TGTGCCAGCAGCTTCGAATTCTACGAGCAGTACTTC. It is translated as CASSFEFYEQYF.

The chain carries TRBV28 and TRBJ1-5; no definite D call. V was clipped by 5 bases and J by 1 base, with 12 bases between them. Germline CDR1 reads MDHEN; CDR2 reads SYDVKM. This CDR3 contains 15 residues. The CDR3 region is CASSPPDRSNQPQHF. CDR3 DNA: TGTGCCAGCAGTCCCCCGGACCGAAGCAATCAGCCCCAGCATTTT.

This chain uses TRBV19 with TRBJ1-1; tentative D call: TRBD1 (6 bases). The CDR3 has 13 residues. In germline, CDR1 is LNHDA, CDR2 SQIVND (reference sequence). V was shortened by 2 bases and J by 7 bases, with 11 bases between the two germline ends. The CDR3 DNA is TGTGCCAGTAGTATACAGGGGTCGAGTGAAGCTTTCTTT. Protein: CASSIQGSSEAFF.

V usage is TRBV18 and J usage is TRBJ2-7; 7 positions agree with TRBD2. V shed 2 bases and J 4 bases; nucleotides not matched to a gene: 5. CDR3 size: 14 residues. Per germline, CDR1 KGHSH and CDR2 LQKENI. CDR3 nucleotide sequence: TGTGCCAGCTCACCAGGGTCAGCGGGATACGAGCAGTACTTC. The encoded protein is CASSPGSAGYEQYF.